These 16 T cell receptor beta chains originate from one sample sequenced in a study of metastatic and nonmetastatic thyroid tumors (dated by TCRdb to 2019 to 2021). Before undergoing thyroid surgery, none of the patients had been given any kind of treatment. Library construction relied on PCR. Sequencer: Illumina HiSeq 4000. In TCRdb, the public reads were trimmed at Q25 with fastp and aligned with MiXCR, with productive beta chains retained. The sample table shows approximately 25,000 clones, and more than 14% are seen once. More than 15% of the sample lies in the top ten. Sample: blood. The receptors stem from a male donor with papillary thyroid cancer or a benign thyroid nodule (not recorded which). Some clones in this sample may be carry-over from other donors' samples.

Only a few counts were recorded for this clone. A single base separates this from a much larger clone, so it may be a read error. The V gene is TRBV3-1, the J gene TRBJ2-5; D is ambiguous. The V gene's germline CDR1 is LGHDT and CDR2 YNNKEL (reference sequence). This CDR3 is built from 14 residues. This CDR3 reads CASSQDVLGKTQCF. CDR3 sequence (DNA): TGTGCCAGCAGCCAAGATGTCCTGGGTAAGACCCAGTGCTTC.

This clone was detected ten times or more. The gene calls are TRBV2 and TRBJ1-2, with a tentative D call TRBD1 (5 bases). Looked up from germline, CDR1 is SNHLY and CDR2 is FYNNEI. The CDR3 covers 14 residues. The V gene lost 3 bases and the J gene lost 8 bases, with 16 bases spanning the gap. The CDR3 nucleotides are TGTGCCAGCAGTGAGTACATCGGGGCGGTGGGCTACACCTTC. It specifies CASSEYIGAVGYTF.

This clone has ten or more counts. This chain connects TRBV12-3 or TRBV12-4 to TRBJ1-3; TRBD1 matches 8 bases. V lost 0 bases, J lost 0 bases, and 7 bases stayed unmatched. CDR3 length equals 18 residues. The CDR3 DNA reads as TGTGCCAGCAGTTTAGCAGGGGACAGGTTTGTCTCTGGAAACACCATATATTTT. Protein sequence: CASSLAGDRFVSGNTIYF.

This clone was seen a handful of times. This chain connects TRBV28 to TRBJ2-7; no definite D call. Trimming pared 2 bases from V and 2 bases from J, leaving 7 bases between. This CDR3 comprises 13 residues. CDR1 and CDR2 (germline): MDHEN, SYDVKM. CDR3 sequence reads: CASSLDATYEQYF. CDR3 bases: TGTGCCAGCAGTTTAGACGCAACCTACGAGCAGTACTTC.

Ten or more counts support this clone. The gene calls are TRBV9 and TRBJ2-2; 9 bases map to TRBD2. The CDR3 extends over 15 amino acids. V lost 5 bases to trimming and J lost 5 bases; unmatched junction nucleotides: 7. Germline CDR1 SGDLS, CDR2 YYNGEE. DNA for the CDR3: TGTGCCAGCAGATTAGCGGGAGAAGCTACCGGGGAGCTGTTTTTT. Protein: CASRLAGEATGELFF.

This clone was observed a handful of times. The rearrangement uses TRBV10-2 and TRBJ2-7; 11 bases fit TRBD2. The CDR3 has 16 residues. V was clipped by 6 bases and J by 7 bases; unmatched bases: 14. In germline, CDR1 is WSHSY, CDR2 SAAADI. CDR3 bases: TGCGCCAGCAGAGCACTTCAGGGGACTAGCGGAAGAGAGCAGTACTTC. Its protein is CASRALQGTSGREQYF.

Points on this clone: At one of its ends the junction is not consistent with the germline gene, which may arise from a read error. The rearrangement links TRBV28 to TRBJ1-2; 10 positions match TRBD1. CDR1 and CDR2 from the germline V gene are MDHEN and SYDVKM. The CDR3 is made up of 14 amino acids. CDR3 sequence reads: CTSSSGQGSSDYTF. CDR3 nucleotide sequence: TGTACCAGCAGTTCGGGACAGGGGAGTAGTGACTACACCTTC.

This clone was seen at least ten times. One end of the junction varies from germline; a read error may be responsible. The chain links TRBV7-7 to TRBJ2-2; D is unclear. Germline-derived CDR1 and CDR2 are SSHAT and FNYEAQ (reference sequence). This CDR3 contains 16 residues. CDR3 in DNA: TGTGCTAGCAGCTTAGAATTTCAGTCGAACACCGGGGAGCTGTTTTTT. Protein: CASSLEFQSNTGELFF.

This clone was seen repeatedly, ten times or more. The chain has TRBV5-4 and TRBJ2-3; no definite D call. Trimming pared 3 bases from V and 0 bases from J, leaving 8 bases between. The CDR3 consists of 14 residues. The V gene's germline CDR1 is SGHNT and CDR2 YYREEE (reference sequence). The CDR3 DNA follows: TGTGCCAGCAGCTCAGGACGGAGCACAGATACGCAGTATTTT. The encoded protein is CASSSGRSTDTQYF.

This clone was recorded at least ten times. The V call is TRBV20-1, the J call TRBJ2-2; tentatively, D is TRBD1 or TRBD2 (5 bases each). This CDR3 is 15 amino acids long. Germline values: CDR1 DFQATT, CDR2 SNEGSKA (reference sequence). Deletions cut 0 bases from V and 5 bases from J, with 13 bases between. CDR3 in amino acids: CSARDTARETGELFF. CDR3 sequence (DNA): TGCAGTGCTAGAGATACGGCCAGGGAGACCGGGGAGCTGTTTTTT.

This clone was seen at least ten times. This chain uses TRBV2 with TRBJ1-1, with D hard to call. V was trimmed by 6 bases and J by 6 bases, leaving 17 bases between them. Germline V lookup: CDR1 SNHLY, CDR2 FYNNEI. The length of the CDR3 is 14 residues. For the CDR3, the DNA is TGTGCCAGCAGCCCTCCCGGAGGTAAGGCTGAAGCTTTCTTT. It encodes CASSPPGGKAEAFF. The variable domain in full, completed from reference TRBV2 and TRBJ1-1, reads EPEVTQTPSHQVTQMGQEVILRCVPISNHLYFYWYRQILGQKVEFLVSFYNNEISEKSEIFDDQFSVERPDGSNFTLKIRSTKLEDSAMYFCASSPPGGKAEAFFGQGTRLTVV.

By share of the sample, this clone is medium-sized (0.01 to 0.1%). The rearrangement joins TRBV6-1 to TRBJ2-7; D is unclear. Trimming took off 5 bases at V and 4 bases at J, with 18 bases between the two ends. CDR3 length: 15 amino acids. Germline assignment: CDR1 MNHNS and CDR2 SASEGT. CDR3 sequence: CASSKSDLGTYEQYF. CDR3 nucleotides: TGTGCCAGCAGTAAATCGGATCTCGGTACATACGAGCAGTACTTC.

This clone was detected many times. This chain uses TRBV5-1 with TRBJ1-2, with D maybe TRBD1 (5 bases). Trimming stripped 4 bases from V and 5 bases from J, with 18 bases between. In germline, CDR1 is SGHRS, CDR2 YFSETQ. The CDR3 loop spans 15 amino acids. CDR3 bases: TGCGCCAGCAGCAACGGCCAGGGATTTTTATATGGCTACACCTTC. It is translated as CASSNGQGFLYGYTF.

This clone was picked up many times. The chain couples TRBV7-2 to TRBJ2-3; D is unresolved. With 4 bases removed from V and 6 bases from J, the gap between germline ends came to 17 bases. The CDR3 has 15 amino acids. Germline CDR1 and CDR2: SGHTA and FQGNSA. Here the CDR3 reads CASSSSTGRWDTQYF. The CDR3 DNA reads as TGTGCCAGCAGCTCAAGCACGGGCCGCTGGGATACGCAGTATTTT.

This clone was picked up many times. The chain links TRBV5-4 to TRBJ2-6, with 8 nucleotides matching TRBD1. Germline loops: CDR1 SGHNT, CDR2 YYREEE (reference sequence). This CDR3 contains 16 residues. The V segment lost 0 bases and the J segment 3 bases; nucleotides outside the gene matches: 2. In DNA, the CDR3 is TGTGCCAGCAGCTTGGGGGACAGGCGTGGGGCCAACGTCCTGACTTTC. It is translated as CASSLGDRRGANVLTF.

This clone was observed many times. J is TRBJ2-7 and V is TRBV4-1; 11 bases fit TRBD2. The ends lost 6 bases at V and 0 bases at J; junction bases unmatched: 16. This CDR3 is 19 amino acids long. Germline CDR1 and CDR2: MGHRA and YSYEKL. The CDR3 sequence is CASSHPLFGLAGSSYEQYF. In nucleotides, the CDR3 is TGCGCCAGCAGTCACCCTTTATTCGGACTAGCGGGCAGCTCCTACGAGCAGTACTTC.